The 8 T cell receptor beta chains in this list originate from one sample, sequenced in a study of CD8 T cells in ankylosing spondylitis. TCRdb analysed the 5' RACE reads with MiXCR anew, one entry per CDR3 protein. The sample includes under 85,000 distinct CDR3 sequences, approximately 5.3% of them seen just once. Sequenced sample: blood, either unsorted or a sorted T cell fraction (not recorded which). These receptor sequences come from a male donor with ankylosing spondylitis or in good health (not recorded which).

This clonotype was seen ten or more times. The rearrangement joins TRBV12-3 or TRBV12-4 to TRBJ2-1, with a weak D call TRBD2 (6 bases). CDR3 length equals 16 residues. Trimming shortened V by 7 bases and J by 0 bases, and 16 bases separated the two germline ends. Here the CDR3 DNA reads TGTGCCAGCACTCTTTACGGGGGAGGCTCCTACAATGAGCAGTTCTTC. Encoded protein: CASTLYGGGSYNEQFF.

This clonotype was seen at least ten times. V gene TRBV4-2 combines with J gene TRBJ2-1; 9 nucleotides match TRBD2. V was clipped by 3 bases and J by 7 bases; unmatched bases: 7. CDR3 length: 15 residues. Germline values: CDR1 LGHNA, CDR2 YNFKEQ. CDR3 amino acids: CASSQSGGFRNEQFF. The CDR3 DNA sequence: TGTGCCAGCAGCCAGAGCGGGGGGTTTAGGAATGAGCAGTTCTTC.

V usage is TRBV11-2 and J usage is TRBJ1-1; no firm D call. The CDR3 runs to 10 residues. V lost 10 bases, J lost 6 bases, and 9 bases lay in between. Germline CDR1 and CDR2: SGHAT and FQNNGV. The CDR3 here is CATTRAEAFF. The DNA for the CDR3 is TGTGCCACGACGAGGGCTGAAGCTTTCTTT.

This clonotype was recorded at least ten times. The V call is TRBV5-1, the J call TRBJ2-6; D unresolved. CDR1 and CDR2 from the germline V gene are SGHRS and YFSETQ. The V end lost 1 base, the J end lost 3 bases, and 5 bases lay between the germline ends. The CDR3 has 14 residues. This CDR3 reads CASSLTFGANVLTF. As DNA, the CDR3 is TGCGCCAGCAGCTTGACATTTGGGGCCAACGTCCTGACTTTC.

This clonotype showed up many times. The chain is built from TRBV29-1 and TRBJ2-7, with 11 bases that match TRBD1. The CDR3 is 15 residues long. V dropped 3 bases and J dropped 2; count of bases not matched to a gene: 6. Germline CDR1 reads SQVTM; CDR2 reads ANQGSEA. The CDR3, as DNA: TGCAGCGTTGAGGGTGGGGACAGGGGGACCTACGAGCAGTACTTC. Translation: CSVEGGDRGTYEQYF.

The chain employs TRBV7-2 and TRBJ1-3; D is perhaps TRBD1 (5 bases). Germline V gene data show CDR1 as SGHTA and CDR2 as FQGNSA. The CDR3 loop spans 12 amino acids. Trimming took 6 bases from V and 13 from J, leaving 16 bases between them. The CDR3 reads CASRPTPGLIYF. Here the CDR3 DNA reads TGTGCCAGCAGGCCTACACCGGGACTTATATATTTT. The whole variable domain, remainder taken from reference TRBV7-2 and TRBJ1-3, is GAGVSQSPSNKVTEKGKDVELRCDPISGHTALYWYRQSLGQGLEFLIYFQGNSAPDKSGLPSDRFSAERTGGSVSTLTIQRTQQEDSAVYLCASRPTPGLIYFGEGSWLTVV.

This clonotype was counted at least ten times. V usage is TRBV28 and J usage is TRBJ2-1; 10 bases agree with TRBD1. This CDR3 contains 15 residues. V lost 3 bases to trimming and J lost 10 bases; unmatched junction nucleotides: 9. Germline V gene sequence: CDR1 MDHEN, CDR2 SYDVKM. This CDR3 reads CASSLAGQGNREQFF. In nucleotides, the CDR3 is TGTGCCAGCAGTTTGGCGGGACAGGGGAACAGGGAGCAGTTCTTC.

This clonotype was counted ten times or more. The gene calls are TRBV5-1 and TRBJ1-1; weak D call: TRBD1 (5 bases). The CDR3 spans 13 residues. Germline V gives CDR1 SGHRS, CDR2 YFSETQ. The ends were cut back, 5 bases at V and 3 bases at J, with 11 bases in the middle. The CDR3 bases are TGCGCCAGCAGACGACAGTCTGACACTGAAGCTTTCTTT. Protein product: CASRRQSDTEAFF.